One sample yielded the 20 T cell receptor beta chains listed below, sequenced in a study of Ad26.COV2.S vaccination and SARS-CoV-2 variants. Treatment defined: 19 received Ad26.COV2.S at low or high dose, single or two shots; roughly five received placebo; per-sample allocation not given. Material that was analyzed had been drawn on day 63 after the first vaccine or placebo injection. Assay used: immunoSEQ multiplex PCR; TCRdb lists only in-frame clones, some missing. The sample has over 400,000 clones, about 90% seen once. The material sequenced was peripheral blood, taken in a trial of Ad26.COV2.S vaccine versus placebo. These receptors all stem from a person aged 18-65 years who received the Ad26.COV2.S COVID-19 vaccine or a placebo.

The chain couples TRBV7-2 to TRBJ2-3; unclear D gene. Germline lookup yields CDR1 SGHTA and CDR2 FQGNSA. CDR3 length: 14 amino acids. V was shortened by 8 bases and J by 3 bases, with 15 bases between the two germline ends. As DNA, the CDR3 is TGTGCCAGCGCCGCTGATGGATTGACAGATACGCAGTATTTT. Translating gives CASAADGLTDTQYF.

Concerning this clone: Germline is not matched at one junction end, which may reflect a read error. This sequence joins TRBV7-7 and TRBJ2-7; 8 bases fit TRBD2. The germline V gene encodes CDR1 SSHAT and CDR2 FNYEAQ (reference sequence). This CDR3 has 16 residues. The CDR3 region is CASSPGERESPYEQYF. The CDR3 DNA sequence: TGTGCTAGCAGCCCTGGGGAGCGGGAGTCCCCCTACGAGCAGTACTTC.

The rearrangement joins TRBV27 to TRBJ2-7, with TRBD2 as a possible D gene (6 bases). Germline V CDR1 and CDR2: MNHEY, SMNVEV (reference sequence). V was pared by 2 bases and J by 2 bases, with 13 bases between. The CDR3 covers 15 residues. The CDR3 protein is CASSLGRGITYEQYF. For the CDR3, the DNA is TGTGCCAGCAGTTTAGGTCGGGGGATTACCTACGAGCAGTACTTC.

This chain connects TRBV11-2 to TRBJ2-2, with 9 bases fitting TRBD2. The length of the CDR3 is 15 residues. Germline V gene data show CDR1 as SGHAT and CDR2 as FQNNGV. V shed 0 bases, J shed 4 bases, and the junction held 0 bases outside the gene matches. In DNA form, the CDR3 reads TGTGCCAGCAGCTTAGAGGGACTAGCCACCGGGGAGCTGTTTTTT. It is translated as CASSLEGLATGELFF.

V is TRBV7-3 and J is TRBJ2-5; 7 bases match TRBD1. Trimming removed 5 bases from V and 5 bases from J; junction bases left unmatched: 8. From germline, CDR1 is SGHTA and CDR2 FQGTGA. The CDR3 is made up of 14 amino acids. Here the CDR3 DNA reads TGTGCCAGCAGCCCAACAGGGGTGTCGGAGACCCAGTACTTC. Translated: CASSPTGVSETQYF. Full variable domain (rest looked up from reference TRBV7-3 and TRBJ2-5): GAGVSQTPSNKVTEKGKYVELRCDPISGHTALYWYRQSLGQGPEFLIYFQGTGAADDSGLPNDRFFAVRPEGSVSTLKIQRTERGDSAVYLCASSPTGVSETQYFGPGTRLLVL.

This clone was observed a single time. The rearrangement joins TRBV5-4 to TRBJ2-1; tentatively, D is TRBD2 (5 bases). The germline V and J ends were trimmed by 4 bases and 5 bases, with 16 bases remaining between them. This CDR3 spans 15 amino acids. Germline lookup yields CDR1 SGHNT and CDR2 YYREEE (reference sequence). CDR3 loop: CASSPRGTADNEQFF. CDR3 sequence (DNA): TGTGCCAGCAGCCCCCGGGGAACCGCCGACAATGAGCAGTTCTTC. Combining the CDR3 with reference TRBV5-4 and TRBJ2-1 gives the whole variable domain ETGVTQSPTHLIKTRGQQVTLRCSSQSGHNTVSWYQQALGQGPQFIFQYYREEENGRGNFPPRFSGLQFPNYSSELNVNALELDDSALYLCASSPRGTADNEQFFGPGTRLTVL.

The chain combines TRBV7-9 with TRBJ2-5; D gene unclear. This CDR3 region has 15 residues. V lost 6 bases to trimming and J lost 2 bases, with 16 bases between them. CDR1 SEHNR and CDR2 FQNEAQ come from the germline V gene (reference sequence). CDR3 region: CASSLLQGSQETQYF. The CDR3 region has the DNA TGTGCCAGCAGTTTACTGCAAGGCAGTCAAGAGACCCAGTACTTC. The full variable domain, in which reference TRBV7-9 and TRBJ2-5 provide the parts outside the CDR3, is DTGVSQNPRHKITKRGQNVTFRCDPISEHNRLYWYRQTLGQGPEFLTYFQNEAQLEKSRLLSDRFSAERPKGSFSTLEIQRTEQGDSAMYLCASSLLQGSQETQYFGPGTRLLVL.

The genes are TRBV24-1 and TRBJ2-1, with TRBD1 as a possible D gene (6 bases). Trimming took 3 bases from V and 8 from J, leaving 13 bases between them. Per the germline V gene, CDR1 is KGHDR and CDR2 is SFDVKD. The CDR3 is made up of 14 amino acids. CDR3 amino acids: CATSDVGQLDEQFF. In DNA form, the CDR3 reads TGTGCCACCAGTGATGTAGGACAGTTGGATGAGCAGTTCTTC.

This chain links TRBV30 with TRBJ2-7; 15 nucleotides match TRBD2. The CDR3 is 21 amino acids. Trimming cost V 1 base and J 2 bases; bases outside gene matches: 18. The germline gives CDR1 GTSNPN, CDR2 SVGIG (reference sequence). The CDR3 sequence: CAWSGVVEGTSGRPLPYEQYF. CDR3 DNA: TGTGCCTGGAGTGGGGTGGTGGAGGGGACTAGCGGGAGGCCTCTGCCCTACGAGCAGTACTTC.

The chain carries TRBV6-9 and TRBJ2-7; D might be TRBD1 (5 bases). The germline V gene encodes CDR1 MNHGY and CDR2 SVAAGI. The CDR3 contains 11 residues. Trimming stripped 6 bases from V and 3 bases from J, with 6 bases between. CDR3 nucleotides: TGTGCCAGCAGGACAGTCTACGAGCAGTACTTC. Translated: CASRTVYEQYF.

The rearrangement uses TRBV5-1 and TRBJ2-1, with D perhaps TRBD2 (6 bases). V gave up 0 bases and J gave up 4 bases, with 11 bases separating them. This CDR3 region has 15 residues. CDR1 and CDR2 (germline): SGHRS, YFSETQ. CDR3 in amino acids: CASSLVGLEYNEQFF. CDR3 DNA: TGCGCCAGCAGCTTGGTGGGACTGGAGTACAATGAGCAGTTCTTC.

The rearrangement joins TRBV2 to TRBJ1-2; no clear D gene. Germline CDR1 SNHLY, CDR2 FYNNEI. The V and J ends lost 4 bases and 1 base respectively, with 10 bases between them. The CDR3 loop spans 14 amino acids. As DNA, the CDR3 is TGTGCCAGCAGTGCCGACGGAATTAACTATGGCTACACCTTC. Translating it yields CASSADGINYGYTF.

V is TRBV5-4 and J is TRBJ2-1; 7 positions match TRBD2. The CDR3 is made up of 15 amino acids. V was clipped by 0 bases and J by 4 bases; unmatched bases: 4. Germline values: CDR1 SGHNT, CDR2 YYREEE (reference sequence). The CDR3 here is CASSLAGGVYNEQFF. For the CDR3, the DNA is TGTGCCAGCAGCTTGGCTGGGGGGGTTTACAATGAGCAGTTCTTC.

The chain combines TRBV6-2 or TRBV6-3 with TRBJ2-7; 8 nucleotides match TRBD1. This CDR3 spans 16 amino acids. Trimming removed 4 bases from V and 0 bases from J; junction bases left unmatched: 8. CDR1 and CDR2 from the germline V gene are MNHEY and SVGEGT. The CDR3 region is CASSLDRVGSSYEQYF. The CDR3 DNA is TGTGCCAGCAGTTTGGACAGGGTGGGCAGCTCCTACGAGCAGTACTTC.

The rearrangement joins TRBV6-1 to TRBJ1-5, with a possible D match to TRBD1 (5 bases). The CDR3 covers 14 residues. The germline V and J ends were trimmed by 0 bases and 6 bases, with 9 bases remaining between them. The germline CDR1 and CDR2 sequences are MNHNS and SASEGT. As DNA, the CDR3 is TGTGCCAGCAGTGAAGCGCTTGGGGGTCAGCCCCAGCATTTT. Translated: CASSEALGGQPQHF.

The chain joins TRBV3-1 (or the pseudogene TRBV3-2) to TRBJ2-5, with D perhaps matching TRBD2 (7 bases). The CDR3 length is 15 residues. The V and J ends lost 7 bases and 0 bases respectively, with 15 bases between them. In germline, CDR1 is LGHDT, CDR2 YNNKEL (reference sequence). The chain's CDR3 is CASTGGGMYQETQYF. Written as DNA, the CDR3 is TGTGCCAGCACGGGGGGCGGGATGTACCAAGAGACCCAGTACTTC.

This chain links TRBV5-1 with TRBJ2-3; 10 bases match TRBD2. The CDR3 loop spans 18 amino acids. J was trimmed by 2 bases and V by 4 bases; bases with no gene match: 13. The germline V gene has CDR1 SGHRS and CDR2 YFSETQ. DNA of the CDR3: TGCGCCAGCAGCGGGCGGACTGGACTAGCGGCGGTCACAGATACGCAGTATTTT. Translated: CASSGRTGLAAVTDTQYF.

The table lists this clone with a count of one. The J gene is TRBJ2-7, the V gene TRBV5-1; no definite D call. Trimming took 3 bases from V and 3 from J, leaving 10 bases between them. The CDR3 runs 13 residues. CDR1 is SGHRS, CDR2 YFSETQ, per germline. In DNA, the CDR3 is TGCGCCAGCAGCTCCGTGGACGGCTACGAGCAGTACTTC. Translation: CASSSVDGYEQYF.

The chain recombines TRBV24-1 with TRBJ2-1, with a possible D match to TRBD1 (5 bases). The CDR3 contains 17 residues. V was trimmed by 4 bases and J by 1 base, leaving 16 bases between them. CDR1 KGHDR and CDR2 SFDVKD come from the germline V gene. The DNA of the CDR3 is TGTGCCACCAGTGACTCGACAGTCATAGGGTCCTACAATGAGCAGTTCTTC. It codes for CATSDSTVIGSYNEQFF.

This rearrangement joins TRBV7-9 to TRBJ2-5; 7 bases line up with TRBD1. The germline gives CDR1 SEHNR, CDR2 FQNEAQ (reference sequence). The CDR3 loop spans 14 amino acids. Unmatched junction bases numbered 2, after V lost 1 base and J lost 3 bases. CDR3 sequence: CASSLGGQEETQYF. The CDR3 bases are TGTGCCAGCAGCTTAGGTGGACAGGAAGAGACCCAGTACTTC. Filled out from reference TRBV7-9 and TRBJ2-5, the complete variable domain reads DTGVSQNPRHKITKRGQNVTFRCDPISEHNRLYWYRQTLGQGPEFLTYFQNEAQLEKSRLLSDRFSAERPKGSFSTLEIQRTEQGDSAMYLCASSLGGQEETQYFGPGTRLLVL.